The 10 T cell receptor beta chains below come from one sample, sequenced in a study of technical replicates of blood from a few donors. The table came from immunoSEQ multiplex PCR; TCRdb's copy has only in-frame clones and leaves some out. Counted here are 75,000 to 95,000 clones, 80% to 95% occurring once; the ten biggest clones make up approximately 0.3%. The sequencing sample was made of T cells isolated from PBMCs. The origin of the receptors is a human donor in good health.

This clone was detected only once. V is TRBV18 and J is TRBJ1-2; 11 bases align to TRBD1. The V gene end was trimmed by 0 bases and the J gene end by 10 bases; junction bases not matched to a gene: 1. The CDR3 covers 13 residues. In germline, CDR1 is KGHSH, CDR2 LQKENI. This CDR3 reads CASSPPGQGDYTF. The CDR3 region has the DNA TGTGCCAGCTCACCACCGGGACAGGGGGACTACACCTTC. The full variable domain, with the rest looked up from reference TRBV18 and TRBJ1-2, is NAGVMQNPRHLVRRRGQEARLRCSPMKGHSHVYWYRQLPEEGLKFMVYLQKENIIDESGMPKERFSAEFPKEGPSILRIQQVVRGDSAAYFCASSPPGQGDYTFGSGTRLTVV.

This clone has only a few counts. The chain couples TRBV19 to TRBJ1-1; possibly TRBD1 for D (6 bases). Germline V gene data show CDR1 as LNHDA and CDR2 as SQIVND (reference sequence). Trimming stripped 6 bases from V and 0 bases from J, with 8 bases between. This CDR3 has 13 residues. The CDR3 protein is CASRDSLNTEAFF. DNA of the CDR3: TGTGCCAGTAGGGACAGCTTGAACACTGAAGCTTTCTTT.

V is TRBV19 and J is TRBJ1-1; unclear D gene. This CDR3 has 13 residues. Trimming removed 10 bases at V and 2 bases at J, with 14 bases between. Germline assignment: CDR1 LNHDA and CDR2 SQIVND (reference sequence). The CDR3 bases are TGTGCCACGAGTATGCACAGTAACACTGAAGCTTTCTTT. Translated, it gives CATSMHSNTEAFF.

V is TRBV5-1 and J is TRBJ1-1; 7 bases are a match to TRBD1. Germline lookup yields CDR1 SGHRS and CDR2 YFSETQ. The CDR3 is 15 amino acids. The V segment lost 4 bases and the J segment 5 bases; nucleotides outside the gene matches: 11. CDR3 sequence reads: CASSIGTALGTEAFF. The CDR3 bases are TGCGCCAGCAGCATAGGGACAGCTCTTGGGACTGAAGCTTTCTTT.

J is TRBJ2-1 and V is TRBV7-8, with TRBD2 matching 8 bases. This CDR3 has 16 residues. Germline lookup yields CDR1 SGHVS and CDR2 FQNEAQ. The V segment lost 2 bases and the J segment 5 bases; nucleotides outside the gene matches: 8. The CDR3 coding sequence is TGTGCCAGCAGCTTACCTCCTAGCGGGTGGGACAATGAGCAGTTCTTC. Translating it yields CASSLPPSGWDNEQFF.

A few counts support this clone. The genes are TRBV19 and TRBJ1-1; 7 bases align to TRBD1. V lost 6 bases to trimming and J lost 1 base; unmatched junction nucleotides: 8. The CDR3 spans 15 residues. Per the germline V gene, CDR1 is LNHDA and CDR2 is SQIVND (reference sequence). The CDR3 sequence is CASSRQTGTNTEAFF. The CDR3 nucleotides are TGTGCCAGTAGCCGTCAGACAGGGACGAACACTGAAGCTTTCTTT.

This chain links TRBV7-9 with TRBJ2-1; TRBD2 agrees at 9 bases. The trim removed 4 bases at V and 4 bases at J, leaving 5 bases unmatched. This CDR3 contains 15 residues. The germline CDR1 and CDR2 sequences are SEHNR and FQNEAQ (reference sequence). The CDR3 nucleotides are TGTGCCAGCAGCTGGCTAGCGGGATCTTACAATGAGCAGTTCTTC. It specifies CASSWLAGSYNEQFF.

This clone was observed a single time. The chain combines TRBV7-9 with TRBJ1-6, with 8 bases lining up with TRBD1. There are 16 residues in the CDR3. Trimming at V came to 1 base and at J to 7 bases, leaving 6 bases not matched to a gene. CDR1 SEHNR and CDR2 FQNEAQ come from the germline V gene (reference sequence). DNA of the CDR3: TGTGCCAGCAGCTTAGGCCTGACAGGGGCGAATTCACCCCTCCACTTT. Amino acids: CASSLGLTGANSPLHF.

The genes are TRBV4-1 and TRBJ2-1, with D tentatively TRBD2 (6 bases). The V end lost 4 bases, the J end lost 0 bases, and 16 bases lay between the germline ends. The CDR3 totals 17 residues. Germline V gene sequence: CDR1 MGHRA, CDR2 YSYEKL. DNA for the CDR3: TGCGCCAGCAGCCTCGGGCTAGCGCGAAGCTCCTACAATGAGCAGTTCTTC. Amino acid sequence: CASSLGLARSSYNEQFF.

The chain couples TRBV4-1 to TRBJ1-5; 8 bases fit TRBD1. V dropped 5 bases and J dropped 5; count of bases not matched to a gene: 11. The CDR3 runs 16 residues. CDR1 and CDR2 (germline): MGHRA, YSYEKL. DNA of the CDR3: TGCGCCAGCAGCGTTGAAGGACAGGGCTTATATCAGCCCCAGCATTTT. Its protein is CASSVEGQGLYQPQHF.